This T cell receptor (beta chain) was recovered during a study of blood T cell repertoires in COVID-19. Here immunoSEQ multiplex PCR was the method, and the copy in TCRdb shows in-frame clones only, minus some. The sample has tens of thousands of clones, approximately 80% seen once. Per germline, CDR1 SGHRS and CDR2 YFSETQ. The J segment lost 5 bases and the V segment lost 3 bases, leaving 9 bases of the junction unmatched. CDR3 size: 17 residues. This chain uses TRBV5-1 with TRBJ1-6, with 9 bases identical to TRBD1. The receptor's source is a human donor in a cohort sampled during active COVID-19. The sequenced material came from peripheral blood. The CDR3 loop reads CASSSRTGASNNSPLHF. The CDR3 nucleotides are TGCGCCAGCAGCTCCCGGACAGGGGCCTCTAATAATTCACCCCTCCACTTT.